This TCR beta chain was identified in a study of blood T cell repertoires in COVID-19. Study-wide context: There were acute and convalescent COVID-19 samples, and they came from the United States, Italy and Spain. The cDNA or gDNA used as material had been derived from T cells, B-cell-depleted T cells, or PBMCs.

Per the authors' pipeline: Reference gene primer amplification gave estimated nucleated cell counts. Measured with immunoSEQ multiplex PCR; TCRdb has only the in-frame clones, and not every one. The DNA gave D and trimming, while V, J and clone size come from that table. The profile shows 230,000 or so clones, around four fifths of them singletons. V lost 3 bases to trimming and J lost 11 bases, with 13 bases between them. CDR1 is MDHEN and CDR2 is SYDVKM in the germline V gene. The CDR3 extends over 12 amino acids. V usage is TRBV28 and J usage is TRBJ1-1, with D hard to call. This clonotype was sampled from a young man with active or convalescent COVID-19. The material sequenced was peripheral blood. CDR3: CASSFPPQRAFF. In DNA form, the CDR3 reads TGTGCCAGCAGTTTCCCTCCTCAGAGGGCTTTCTTT. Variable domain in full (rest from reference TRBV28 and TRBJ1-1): DVKVTQSSRYLVKRTGEKVFLECVQDMDHENMFWYRQDPGLGLRLIYFSYDVKMKEKGDIPEGYSVSREKKERFSLILESASTNQTSMYLCASSFPPQRAFFGQGTRLTVV.